This TCR beta chain was sequenced for a study of ipilimumab plus nivolumab after autologous stem cell transplantation. The assay was immunoSEQ multiplex PCR, and TCRdb's table has in-frame clones only and misses some. Of over 80,000 clones detected, 65% to 85% appear once; the ten largest clones hold roughly 2%. This CDR3 has 14 amino acids. The germline CDR1 and CDR2 sequences are MNHEY and SVGAGI. Trimming took 5 bases from V and 1 from J, leaving 11 bases between them. The table lists this clone with a few counts. Sequenced material: PBMCs, taken in a trial of ipilimumab plus nivolumab as post-transplant consolidation. The rearrangement joins TRBV6-5 to TRBJ1-1, with a weak D call TRBD1 (5 bases). The clonotype originates from a male donor with diffuse large B-cell lymphoma. CDR3 DNA sequence: TGTGCCAGCAGTAGATTCGACAGGAACACTGAAGCTTTCTTT. Protein product: CASSRFDRNTEAFF.